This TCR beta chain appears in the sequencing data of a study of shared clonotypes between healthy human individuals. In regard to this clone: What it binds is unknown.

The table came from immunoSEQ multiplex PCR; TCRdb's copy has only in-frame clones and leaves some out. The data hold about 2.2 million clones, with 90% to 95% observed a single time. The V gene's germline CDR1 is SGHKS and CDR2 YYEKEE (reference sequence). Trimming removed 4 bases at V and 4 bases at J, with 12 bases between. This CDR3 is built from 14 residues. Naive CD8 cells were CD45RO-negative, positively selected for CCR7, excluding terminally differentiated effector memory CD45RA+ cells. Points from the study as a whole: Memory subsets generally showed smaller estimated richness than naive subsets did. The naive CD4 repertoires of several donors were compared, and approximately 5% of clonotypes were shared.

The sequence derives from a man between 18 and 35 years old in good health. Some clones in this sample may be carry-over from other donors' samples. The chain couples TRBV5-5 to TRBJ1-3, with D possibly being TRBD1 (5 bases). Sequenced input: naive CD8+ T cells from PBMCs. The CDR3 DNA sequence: TGTGCCAGCAGCCGCAGGGAGGCCGGAAACACCATATATTTT. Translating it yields CASSRREAGNTIYF.